Listed below are T cell receptor beta chains from one sample, sequenced in a study of cytomegalovirus exposure and HLA in healthy donors. Assay: immunoSEQ multiplex PCR; the TCRdb copy retains only in-frame clones and omits some. The table lists some 200,000 clones, 84% of them singletons. Sequenced input: PBMCs. The origin of the receptors is a woman aged 45-65 years in good health and CMV-seropositive. CDR3s include the opening cysteine and the closing phenylalanine or tryptophan. D genes are given only for firm matches. A row's size may be missing; if present it is once, few, many or a size class.

>-|TRBJ2-7|TRBV6-1|-
TGTGCCAGCTGCAGGGAGGCCTCCTCCTACGAGCAGTACTTC
CASCREASSYEQYF
>-|TRBJ2-1|TRBV7-2|-
TGTGCCAGCAGCTTTTTGTTGGGGCATGAGCAGTTCTTC
CASSFLLGHEQFF
>-|TRBJ1-5|TRBV10-2|TRBD1
TGCGCCAGCAGTGAGACCGGGACAGATCAGCCCCAGCATTTT
CASSETGTDQPQHF
>few|TRBJ1-6|TRBV6-1|-
TGTGCCAGCAGTGAAGCGGTGAGATCACCCCTCCACTTT
CASSEAVRSPLHF
>-|TRBJ2-7|TRBV5-1|TRBD1
TGCGCCAGCAGCCCGCGGGGACAGGGAATTTACTACGAGCAGTACTTC
CASSPRGQGIYYEQYF
>-|TRBJ2-7|TRBV7-2|-
TGTGCCAGCAACTTAGGCTTCTATTACGAGCAGTACTTC
CASNLGFYYEQYF
>-|TRBJ2-3|TRBV4-2|TRBD2
TGTGCCAGCAGCCAGGAAAGCCTAGCGGGGGGGCCGGGAGATACGCAGTATTTT
CASSQESLAGGPGDTQYF
>-|TRBJ1-2|TRBV29-1|TRBD1
TGCAGCGTTGAACAGGGACAGGGGAACTATGGCTACACCTTC
CSVEQGQGNYGYTF
>few|TRBJ1-4|TRBV10-3|-
TGTGCCATCAGTGGAGTACCAGGGTCAGGGGAAAAACTGTTTTTT
CAISGVPGSGEKLFF
>few|TRBJ1-4|TRBV5-6|TRBD1
TGTGCCAGCAGCCGCGGGACAGGTGAGACTACAACTAATGAAAAACTGTTTTTT
CASSRGTGETTTNEKLFF
>few|TRBJ1-2|TRBV6-5|TRBD1
TGTGCCAGCAGTTGGACAGGGGTTAACTATGGCTACACCTTC
CASSWTGVNYGYTF
>once|TRBJ2-3|TRBV7-2|TRBD2
TGTGCCAGCAGCAATTGGGCTAGCGGGGGGTCAGATACGCAGTATTTT
CASSNWASGGSDTQYF
>-|TRBJ2-7|TRBV19|TRBD1
TGTGCCAGCCGAGACAGGGAGTCCTACGAGCAGTACTTC
CASRDRESYEQYF
>-|TRBJ1-5|TRBV28|TRBD1
TGTGCCAGCAGTCCCCCGCGGGGACAGTTCTTTCGCAATCAGCCCCAGCATTTT
CASSPPRGQFFRNQPQHF
>-|TRBJ2-1|TRBV6-5|-
TGTTCTTCCGGGACTTTTTACAATGAGCAGTTCTTC
CSSGTFYNEQFF
>-|TRBJ1-1|TRBV11-2|TRBD1
TGTGCCAGCAGCGAACAGGGGGCGCACACTGAAGCTTTCTTT
CASSEQGAHTEAFF
>-|TRBJ2-1|TRBV10-3|-
TGTGCCATCAGTGAGCTAGGGGTAAACTCCTACAATGAGCAGTTCTTC
CAISELGVNSYNEQFF
>-|TRBJ1-5|TRBV27|TRBD1
TGTGCCAGCAGGACGGACAGGGGCAATCAGCCCCAGCATTTT
CASRTDRGNQPQHF
>-|TRBJ1-5|TRBV28|TRBD1
TGTGCCAGCAGTCTCGGGACAGGGGATCAGCCCCAGCATTTT
CASSLGTGDQPQHF
>-|TRBJ1-6|TRBV7-2|TRBD1
TGTGCCAGCAGCTTTCCAGGGGGAAATTCACCCCTCCACTTT
CASSFPGGNSPLHF
>few|TRBJ2-2|TRBV30|TRBD2
TGTGCCTGGAGTGTACCCAGCGGGGGCTCCCCCGGGGAGCTGTTTTTT
CAWSVPSGGSPGELFF
>-|TRBJ2-1|TRBV9|TRBD2
TGTGCCAGCAGTAGACTAGCGGGGGAGCGAGAGCAGTTCTTC
CASSRLAGEREQFF
>-|TRBJ2-1|TRBV10-1|TRBD1
TGCGCCAGCAGTGAAGGGACAGTAGTCAATGAGCAGTTCTTC
CASSEGTVVNEQFF
>once|TRBJ2-3|TRBV11-3|TRBD1
TGTGCCAGCAGCTTAGGCACCAGGGGGTTCACAGATACGCAGTATTTT
CASSLGTRGFTDTQYF
>few|TRBJ1-4|TRBV5-4|TRBD1
TGTGCCAGCAGCTTGGGGACAGGGCCTTTTGGAAAACTGTTTTTT
CASSLGTGPFGKLFF
>-|TRBJ2-5|TRBV19|TRBD2
TGTGCCAGTAGTACTAGCGGGGCGGGGGAGACCCAGTACTTC
CASSTSGAGETQYF
>-|TRBJ1-5|TRBV7-9|-
TGTGCCAGCAGCCGAGGTGGGGGCGAACAGCCCCAGCATTTT
CASSRGGGEQPQHF
>-|TRBJ1-1|TRBV7-9|TRBD1
TGTGCCAGCAGAACGGACAGGTCCACCGATCCTTTCTTT
CASRTDRSTDPFF
>-|TRBJ2-5|TRBV5-1|-
TGCGCCAGCAGCTTGGCCGCGACATTCCAAGAGACCCAGTACTTC
CASSLAATFQETQYF